This paragraph reports one T cell receptor (beta chain). Other nucleotide sequences in the sample specify the same CDR3. This sample was taken from a study of cytomegalovirus exposure and HLA in healthy donors. The PCR contained 60 Vbeta and 13 Jbeta primers. The table came from immunoSEQ multiplex PCR; TCRdb's copy has only in-frame clones and leaves some out. The sample has about 160,000 clones, nearly 80% seen once. Sequenced material: PBMCs. The sequence was collected from a middle-aged woman in good health and CMV-seronegative.

For the CDR3, the DNA is TGTGCCAGCACCCAGGGACAGGGTAACACTGAAGCTTTCTTT. As protein: CASTQGQGNTEAFF. The rearrangement uses TRBV6-1 and TRBJ1-1, with TRBD1 matching 9 bases. The germline gives CDR1 MNHNS, CDR2 SASEGT. V lost 7 bases and J lost 2; bases outside the gene matches: 5. The CDR3 spans 14 residues.